One TCR beta chain is described in this entry. This receptor's antigen is unknown. Qualities for individual bases were not recorded, and no much larger clone is one base off. The data derive from a study of control samples from healthy donors and cancer patients (TCRdb year 2020). Receptor amplification or capture employed the immunoSEQ multiplex PCR assay. TCRdb carries this immuneACCESS record with in-frame sequences only. Its versions omit some clonotypes, under half of them owing to an unresolved V gene in the studies checked, with the rest unexplained. For this sample there are 110,000 or so clones; about 90% appear just once. The ten biggest clones cover around 40% of the sample. Taken from the germline V gene (reference sequence), the CDR1 and CDR2 loops are LGHDT and YNNKEL. V has 3 bases trimmed and J has 7 bases trimmed; junction bases matching no gene number 10. From the cysteine up to the phenylalanine, the CDR3 has a length of 15 residues. The only DNA kept is the CDR3, 45 bases in frame from the first base.

The chain was built from TRBV3-1 (or the pseudogene TRBV3-2) and TRBJ1-1; 8 bases in the junction line up with TRBD1. The TCR sequence derives from a man between 45 and 60 years old in good health. Sequenced material: blood. The CDR3 region reads CASSHRKQGESEAFF. The bases are TGTGCCAGCAGCCATCGAAAACAGGGGGAGAGTGAAGCTTTCTTT.